A selection of T cell receptor beta chains follows, all from one sample in a study of blood T cell repertoires in COVID-19. Sequencing was performed with immunoSEQ multiplex PCR; in TCRdb, only in-frame clones are kept and a portion is missing. This table holds roughly 92,000 clones, over 80% found once. Sequenced input: peripheral blood. These receptor sequences come from a woman older than 75 with active or convalescent COVID-19. Each CDR3 is given with its conserved first and last residue. A D gene is named only where the DNA matches it firmly.

J: TRBJ1-2
length: 17
D: TRBD1
V: TRBV5-4
CDR3: CASSLAGLDRVNYGYTF
DNA: TGTGCCAGCAGCTTGGCCGGTCTCGACAGGGTTAACTATGGCTACACCTTC

J: TRBJ1-1
length: 14
D: TRBD1
V: TRBV3-1/TRBV3-2
CDR3: CASSQLRTGSTAFF
DNA: TGTGCCAGCAGCCAACTCCGGACAGGGAGCACCGCTTTCTTT

J: TRBJ1-1
length: 14
D: TRBD1
V: TRBV27
CDR3: CASSVTGVTTEAFF
DNA: TGTGCCAGCAGTGTCACAGGGGTTACGACTGAAGCTTTCTTT

J: TRBJ1-1
length: 13
D: -
V: TRBV2
CDR3: CASSKGENTEAFF
DNA: TGTGCCAGCAGCAAGGGGGAAAACACTGAAGCTTTCTTT

J: TRBJ2-2
length: 14
D: TRBD2
V: TRBV11-2
CDR3: CATTSGVNTGELFF
DNA: TGTGCCACAACTAGCGGGGTTAACACCGGGGAGCTGTTTTTT

J: TRBJ2-6
length: 15
D: TRBD1
V: TRBV6-6
CDR3: CASSGRGLGANVLTF
DNA: TGTGCCAGCAGTGGCAGGGGGCTTGGGGCCAACGTCCTGACTTTC

J: TRBJ2-3
length: 15
D: TRBD2
V: TRBV19
CDR3: CASSITTSGADTQYF
DNA: TGTGCCAGTAGTATAACTACTAGCGGAGCAGATACGCAGTATTTT

J: TRBJ2-7
length: 14
D: -
V: TRBV28
CDR3: CASSLQQAGYEQYF
DNA: TGTGCCAGCAGCTTACAGCAAGCGGGCTACGAGCAGTACTTC

J: TRBJ2-7
length: 15
D: TRBD2
V: TRBV2
CDR3: CASTNGLAGPREQYF
DNA: TGTGCCAGTACTAACGGACTAGCGGGGCCGAGGGAGCAGTACTTC

J: TRBJ2-7
length: 16
D: -
V: TRBV5-6
CDR3: CASSPTSGSGDYEQYF
DNA: TGTGCCAGCAGCCCTACGTCGGGCTCAGGGGACTACGAGCAGTACTTC

J: TRBJ2-1
length: 17
D: TRBD1
V: TRBV19
CDR3: CASSSSGQGLSYNEQFF
DNA: TGTGCCAGTAGTAGTTCGGGACAGGGACTCTCCTACAATGAGCAGTTCTTC